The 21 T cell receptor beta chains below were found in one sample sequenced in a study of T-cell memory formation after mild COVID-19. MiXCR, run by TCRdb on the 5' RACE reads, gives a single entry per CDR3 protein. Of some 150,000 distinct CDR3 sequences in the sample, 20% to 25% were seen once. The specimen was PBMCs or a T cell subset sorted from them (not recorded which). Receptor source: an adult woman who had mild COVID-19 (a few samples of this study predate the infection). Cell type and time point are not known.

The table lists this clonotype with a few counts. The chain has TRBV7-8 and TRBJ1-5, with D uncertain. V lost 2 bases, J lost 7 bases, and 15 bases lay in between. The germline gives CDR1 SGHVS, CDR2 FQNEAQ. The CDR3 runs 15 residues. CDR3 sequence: CASSLKRWSSQPQHF. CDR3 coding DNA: TGTGCCAGCAGCTTAAAGCGTTGGAGCTCCCAGCCCCAGCATTTT.

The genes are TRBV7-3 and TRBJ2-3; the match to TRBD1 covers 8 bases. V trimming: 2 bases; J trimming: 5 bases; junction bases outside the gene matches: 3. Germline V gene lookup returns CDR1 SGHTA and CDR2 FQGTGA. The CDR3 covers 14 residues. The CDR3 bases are TGTGCCAGCAGCTTATCAGGGGGCAGAGATACGCAGTATTTT. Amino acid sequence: CASSLSGGRDTQYF. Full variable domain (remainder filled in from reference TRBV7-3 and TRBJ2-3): GAGVSQTPSNKVTEKGKYVELRCDPISGHTALYWYRQSLGQGPEFLIYFQGTGAADDSGLPNDRFFAVRPEGSVSTLKIQRTERGDSAVYLCASSLSGGRDTQYFGPGTRLTVL.

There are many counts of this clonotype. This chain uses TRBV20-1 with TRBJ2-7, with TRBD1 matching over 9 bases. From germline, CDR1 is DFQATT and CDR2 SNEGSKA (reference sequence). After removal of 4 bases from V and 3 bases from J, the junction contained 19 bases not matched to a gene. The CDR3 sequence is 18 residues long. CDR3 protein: CSAKTETGGTIDYYEQYF. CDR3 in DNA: TGCAGTGCTAAGACGGAAACAGGGGGCACCATTGATTACTACGAGCAGTACTTC.

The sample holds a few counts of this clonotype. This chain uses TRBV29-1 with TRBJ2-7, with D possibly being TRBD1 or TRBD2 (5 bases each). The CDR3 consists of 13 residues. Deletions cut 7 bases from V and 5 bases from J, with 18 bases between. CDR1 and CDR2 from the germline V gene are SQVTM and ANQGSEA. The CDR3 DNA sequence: TGCAGCGCCGATGTGGGACGGGGCAACGAGCAGTACTTC. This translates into CSADVGRGNEQYF.

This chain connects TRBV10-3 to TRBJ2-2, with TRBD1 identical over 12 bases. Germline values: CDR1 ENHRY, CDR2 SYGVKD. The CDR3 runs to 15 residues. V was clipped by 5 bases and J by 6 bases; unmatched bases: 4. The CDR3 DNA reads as TGTGCCATCAGTCCGGGACAGGGGGCCCCCGGGGAGCTGTTTTTT. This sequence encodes CAISPGQGAPGELFF.

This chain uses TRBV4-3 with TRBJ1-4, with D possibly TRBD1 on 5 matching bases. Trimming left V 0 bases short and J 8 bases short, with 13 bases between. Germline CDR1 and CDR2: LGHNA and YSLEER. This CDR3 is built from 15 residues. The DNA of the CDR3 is TGCGCCAGCAGCCAAGATAAGGGACCCGAGGAAAAACTGTTTTTT. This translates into CASSQDKGPEEKLFF.

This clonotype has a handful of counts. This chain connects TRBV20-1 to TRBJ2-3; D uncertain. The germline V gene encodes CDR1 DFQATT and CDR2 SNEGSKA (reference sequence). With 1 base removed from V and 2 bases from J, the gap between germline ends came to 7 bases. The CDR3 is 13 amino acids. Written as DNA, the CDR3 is TGCAGTGCTAGAGGGCAGTCCACAGATACGCAGTATTTT. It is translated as CSARGQSTDTQYF.

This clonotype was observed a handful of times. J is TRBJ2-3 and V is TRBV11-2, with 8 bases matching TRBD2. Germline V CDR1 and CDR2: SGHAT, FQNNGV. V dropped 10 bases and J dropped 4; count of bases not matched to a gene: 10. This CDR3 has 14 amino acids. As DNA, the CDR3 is TGTGCCACCTCACCGGGACTAGGGGCAGATACGCAGTATTTT. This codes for CATSPGLGADTQYF. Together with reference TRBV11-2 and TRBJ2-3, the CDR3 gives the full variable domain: EAGVAQSPRYKIIEKRQSVAFWCNPISGHATLYWYQQILGQGPKLLIQFQNNGVVDDSQLPKDRFSAERLKGVDSTLKIQPAKLEDSAVYLCATSPGLGADTQYFGPGTRLTVL.

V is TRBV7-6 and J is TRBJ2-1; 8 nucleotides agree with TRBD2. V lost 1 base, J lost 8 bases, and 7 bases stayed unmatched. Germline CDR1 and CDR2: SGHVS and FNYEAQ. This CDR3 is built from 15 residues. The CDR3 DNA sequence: TGTGCCAGCAGCTTAGGCGGGAGGTGGCAGGATGAGCAGTTCTTC. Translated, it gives CASSLGGRWQDEQFF.

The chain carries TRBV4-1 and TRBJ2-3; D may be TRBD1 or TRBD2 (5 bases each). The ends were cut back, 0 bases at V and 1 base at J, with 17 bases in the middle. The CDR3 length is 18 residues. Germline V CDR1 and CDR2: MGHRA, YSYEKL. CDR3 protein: CASSQDGGESFGTDTQYF. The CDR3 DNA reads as TGCGCCAGCAGCCAAGATGGGGGAGAGTCTTTCGGCACAGATACGCAGTATTTT.

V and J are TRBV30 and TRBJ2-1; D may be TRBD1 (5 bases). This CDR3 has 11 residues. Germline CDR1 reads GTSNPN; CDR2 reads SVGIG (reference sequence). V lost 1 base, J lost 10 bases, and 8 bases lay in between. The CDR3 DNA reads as TGTGCCTGGAGTGAGGGGAAGGAGCAGTTCTTC. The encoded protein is CAWSEGKEQFF.

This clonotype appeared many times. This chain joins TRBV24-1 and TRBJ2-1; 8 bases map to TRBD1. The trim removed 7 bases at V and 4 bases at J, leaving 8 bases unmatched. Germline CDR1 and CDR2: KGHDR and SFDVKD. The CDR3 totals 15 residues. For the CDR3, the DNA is TGTGCCACCAGCCGATGGACAGGGTTATACAATGAGCAGTTCTTC. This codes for CATSRWTGLYNEQFF.

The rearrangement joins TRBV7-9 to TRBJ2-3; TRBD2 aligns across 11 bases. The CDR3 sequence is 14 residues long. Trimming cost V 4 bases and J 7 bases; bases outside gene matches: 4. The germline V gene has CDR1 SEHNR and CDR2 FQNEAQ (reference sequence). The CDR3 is CASSSSGRFNTQYF. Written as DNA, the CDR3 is TGTGCCAGCAGCTCTAGCGGGAGGTTCAATACGCAGTATTTT.

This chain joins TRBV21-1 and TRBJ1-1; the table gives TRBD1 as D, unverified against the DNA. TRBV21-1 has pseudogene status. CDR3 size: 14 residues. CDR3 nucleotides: TGTGCCAGCAGCATGACAGGGGTTAGGACTGAAGCTTTCTTT. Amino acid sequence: CASSMTGVRTEAFF.

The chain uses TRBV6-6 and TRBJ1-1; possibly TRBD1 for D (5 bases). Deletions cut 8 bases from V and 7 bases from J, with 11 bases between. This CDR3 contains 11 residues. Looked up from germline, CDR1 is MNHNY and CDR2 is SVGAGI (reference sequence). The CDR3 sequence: CASVTGGEAFF. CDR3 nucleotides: TGTGCCAGCGTAACAGGTGGTGAAGCTTTCTTT.

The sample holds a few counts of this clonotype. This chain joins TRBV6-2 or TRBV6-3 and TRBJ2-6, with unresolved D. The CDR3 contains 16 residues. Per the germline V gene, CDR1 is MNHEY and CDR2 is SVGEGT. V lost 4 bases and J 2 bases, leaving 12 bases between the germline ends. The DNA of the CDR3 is TGTGCCAGCAGTTCCCTACACCGAGCTGGGGCCAACGTCCTGACTTTC. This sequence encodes CASSSLHRAGANVLTF.

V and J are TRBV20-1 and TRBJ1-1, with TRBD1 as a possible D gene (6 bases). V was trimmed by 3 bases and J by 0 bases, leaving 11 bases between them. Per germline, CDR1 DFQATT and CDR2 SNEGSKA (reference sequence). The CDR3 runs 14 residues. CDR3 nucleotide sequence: TGCAGTGCTAGTAAAACAGGGATGAACACTGAAGCTTTCTTT. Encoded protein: CSASKTGMNTEAFF.

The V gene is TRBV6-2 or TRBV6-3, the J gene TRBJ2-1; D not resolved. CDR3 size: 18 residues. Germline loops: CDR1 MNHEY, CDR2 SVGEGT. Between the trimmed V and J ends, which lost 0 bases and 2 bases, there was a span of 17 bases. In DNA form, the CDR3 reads TGTGCCAGCAGTTACTCGCCAGAAGACCTAGTACCCTACAATGAGCAGTTCTTC. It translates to CASSYSPEDLVPYNEQFF.

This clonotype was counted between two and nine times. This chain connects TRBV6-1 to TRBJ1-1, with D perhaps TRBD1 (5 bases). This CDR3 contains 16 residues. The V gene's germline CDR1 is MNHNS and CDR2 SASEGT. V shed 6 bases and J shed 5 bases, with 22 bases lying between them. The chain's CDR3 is CASSEEAGRGGTEAFF. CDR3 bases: TGTGCCAGCAGCGAGGAAGCCGGGAGGGGAGGGACTGAAGCTTTCTTT.

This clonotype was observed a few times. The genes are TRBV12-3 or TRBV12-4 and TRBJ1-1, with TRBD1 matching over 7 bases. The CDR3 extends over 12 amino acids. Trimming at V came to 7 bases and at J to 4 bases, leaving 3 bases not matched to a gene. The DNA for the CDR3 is TGTGCCAGCACCGACAGGGCCACTGAAGCTTTCTTT. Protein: CASTDRATEAFF.

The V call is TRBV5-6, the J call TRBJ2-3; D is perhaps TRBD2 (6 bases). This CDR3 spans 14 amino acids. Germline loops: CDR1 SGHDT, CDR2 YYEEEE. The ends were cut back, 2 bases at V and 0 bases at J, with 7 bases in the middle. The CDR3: CASSLAGSTDTQYF. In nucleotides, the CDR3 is TGTGCCAGCAGCTTAGCGGGTAGCACAGATACGCAGTATTTT.